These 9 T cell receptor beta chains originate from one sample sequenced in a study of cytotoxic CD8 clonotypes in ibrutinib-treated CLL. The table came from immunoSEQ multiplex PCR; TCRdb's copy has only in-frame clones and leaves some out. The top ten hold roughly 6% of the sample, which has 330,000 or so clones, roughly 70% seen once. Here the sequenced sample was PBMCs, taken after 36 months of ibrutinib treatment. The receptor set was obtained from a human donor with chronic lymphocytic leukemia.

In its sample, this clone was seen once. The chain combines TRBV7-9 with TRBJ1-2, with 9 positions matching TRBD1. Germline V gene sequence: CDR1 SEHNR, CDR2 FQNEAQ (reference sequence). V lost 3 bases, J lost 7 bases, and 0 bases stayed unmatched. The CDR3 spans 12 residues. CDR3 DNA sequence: TGTGCCAGCAGCTTGGACAGGGGTGGCTACACCTTC. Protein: CASSLDRGGYTF.

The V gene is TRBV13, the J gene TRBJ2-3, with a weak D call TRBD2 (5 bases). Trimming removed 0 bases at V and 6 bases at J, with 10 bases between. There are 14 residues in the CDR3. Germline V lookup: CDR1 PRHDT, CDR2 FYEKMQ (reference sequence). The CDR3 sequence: CASSLGRGPDTQYF. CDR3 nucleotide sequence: TGTGCCAGCAGCTTAGGTCGGGGTCCGGATACGCAGTATTTT. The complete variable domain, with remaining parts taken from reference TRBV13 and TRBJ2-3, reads AAGVIQSPRHLIKEKRETATLKCYPIPRHDTVYWYQQGPGQDPQFLISFYEKMQSDKGSIPDRFSAQQFSDYHSELNMSSLELGDSALYFCASSLGRGPDTQYFGPGTRLTVL.

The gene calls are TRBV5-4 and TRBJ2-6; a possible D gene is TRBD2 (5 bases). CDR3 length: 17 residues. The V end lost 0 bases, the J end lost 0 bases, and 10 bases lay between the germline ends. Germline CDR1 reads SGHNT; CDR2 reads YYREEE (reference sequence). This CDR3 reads CASSLVVGGSGANVLTF. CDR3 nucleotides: TGTGCCAGCAGCTTGGTTGTCGGAGGCTCTGGGGCCAACGTCCTGACTTTC.

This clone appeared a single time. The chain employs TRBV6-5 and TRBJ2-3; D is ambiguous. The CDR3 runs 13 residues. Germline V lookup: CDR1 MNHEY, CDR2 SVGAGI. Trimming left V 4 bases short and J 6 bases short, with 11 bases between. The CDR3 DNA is TGTGCCAGCAGTTCGGACCGCTGGGATACGCAGTATTTT. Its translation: CASSSDRWDTQYF.

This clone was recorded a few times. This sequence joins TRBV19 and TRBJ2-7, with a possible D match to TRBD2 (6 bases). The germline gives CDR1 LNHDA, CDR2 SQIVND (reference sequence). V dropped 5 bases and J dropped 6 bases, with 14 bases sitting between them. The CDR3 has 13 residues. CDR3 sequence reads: CASSAHQGGEQYF. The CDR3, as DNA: TGTGCCAGTAGTGCTCATCAGGGAGGCGAGCAGTACTTC.

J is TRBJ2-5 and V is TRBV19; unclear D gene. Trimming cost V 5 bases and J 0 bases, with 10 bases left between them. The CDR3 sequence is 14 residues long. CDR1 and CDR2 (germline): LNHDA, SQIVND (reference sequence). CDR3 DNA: TGTGCCAGTAGTGCCTTAGCCTACCAAGAGACCCAGTACTTC. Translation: CASSALAYQETQYF.

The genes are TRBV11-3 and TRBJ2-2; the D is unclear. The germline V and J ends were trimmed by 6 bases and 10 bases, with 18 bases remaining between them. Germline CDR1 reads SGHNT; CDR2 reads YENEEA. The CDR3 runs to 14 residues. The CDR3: CASRKGPDSQELFF. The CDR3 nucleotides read TGTGCCAGCAGGAAAGGTCCAGACTCACAGGAGCTGTTTTTT. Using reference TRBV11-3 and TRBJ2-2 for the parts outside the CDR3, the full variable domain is EAGVVQSPRYKIIEKKQPVAFWCNPISGHNTLYWYLQNLGQGPELLIRYENEEAVDDSQLPKDRFSAERLKGVDSTLKIQPAELGDSAVYLCASRKGPDSQELFFGEGSRLTVL.

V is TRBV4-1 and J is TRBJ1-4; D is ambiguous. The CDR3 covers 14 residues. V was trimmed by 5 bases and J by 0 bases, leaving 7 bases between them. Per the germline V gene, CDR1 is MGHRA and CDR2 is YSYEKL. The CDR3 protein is CASSYDPTNEKLFF. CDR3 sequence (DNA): TGCGCCAGCAGCTACGATCCAACTAATGAAAAACTGTTTTTT.

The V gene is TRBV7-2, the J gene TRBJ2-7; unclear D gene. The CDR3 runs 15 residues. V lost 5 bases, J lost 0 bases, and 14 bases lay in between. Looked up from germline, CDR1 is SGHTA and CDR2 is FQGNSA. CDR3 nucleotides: TGTGCCAGCAGCCCGGGTATTTCGAGCTCCTACGAGCAGTACTTC. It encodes CASSPGISSSYEQYF.